This TCR beta chain was captured in a study of blood T cells in healthy people across ages. Study results and limitations: Both higher diversity and more naive CD4+ cells marked long-lived donors when set against aged donors.

A sample-barcoded 5' primer and a J-beta primer mix were used in a second PCR of about 7 to 11 cycles. TCRdb reprocessed the 5' RACE reads with MiXCR, giving one entry per CDR3 protein. The sample lists over a million distinct CDR3 sequences; 20% to 25% were seen once. This clonotype was picked up a small number of times. The antigen is undetermined. The data were also submitted as part of a second study, on T cells of mothers and their children. This second study notes: Reads obtained per mother exceeded 9 million TCR beta CDR3 reads, with roughly 3 million obtained per child. Pairs that are related and pairs that are unrelated have TCR recombination output shaped similarly by thymic selection.

What was sequenced was blood. This sequence was found in a girl under 10 years old in good health.

CDR3 nucleotides: TGTGCCAGTAGTATAGAAGGGACTAGCGGGAGGGAGACCCAGTACTTC. Its protein is CASSIEGTSGRETQYF. V gene TRBV19 combines with J gene TRBJ2-5; 15 nucleotides match TRBD2. In germline, CDR1 is LNHDA, CDR2 SQIVND (reference sequence). CDR3 length: 16 amino acids. The ends lost 0 bases at V and 5 bases at J; junction bases unmatched: 1.